These 6 T cell receptor beta chains were all obtained from the same sample, sequenced in a study of cytotoxic CD8 clonotypes in ibrutinib-treated CLL. TCRdb keeps only in-frame clones here, not all; method: immunoSEQ multiplex PCR. Of about 300,000 clones detected, 65% to 85% appear once; the ten largest clones hold about 5.3%. The sample consisted of PBMCs, taken at disease progression, from a patient treated with ibrutinib. The origin of the receptors is a human donor with chronic lymphocytic leukemia.

This CDR3 is CASSLEPGNTEAFF. Written as DNA, the CDR3 is TGTGCCAGCAGCTTAGAACCAGGGAACACTGAAGCTTTCTTT. The chain joins TRBV7-3 to TRBJ1-1; D gene uncertain. Germline V gene data show CDR1 as SGHTA and CDR2 as FQGTGA. Trimming pared 2 bases from V and 1 base from J, leaving 8 bases between. The CDR3 sequence is 14 residues long.

The rearrangement joins TRBV5-4 to TRBJ2-7, with a weak D call TRBD1 (5 bases). CDR3 size: 15 residues. V was shortened by 3 bases and J by 1 base, with 14 bases between the two germline ends. Germline CDR1 is SGHNT and CDR2 is YYREEE (reference sequence). CDR3 protein: CASSSDTWGSYEQYF. The CDR3 bases are TGTGCCAGCAGCTCGGACACTTGGGGATCCTACGAGCAGTACTTC.

This clone was detected only once. The chain couples TRBV5-5 to TRBJ2-3; D unresolved. The CDR3 has 11 residues. Germline CDR1 and CDR2: SGHKS and YYEKEE (reference sequence). V dropped 4 bases and J dropped 6 bases, with 6 bases sitting between them. The CDR3, as DNA: TGTGCCAGCAGCGGTGGGGATACGCAGTATTTT. This gives the protein CASSGGDTQYF.

This clone has a single count. CDR3 sequence reads: CASSYDGGMSSYEQYF. The CDR3 nucleotides are TGTGCCAGCAGTTACGATGGCGGGATGAGCTCCTACGAGCAGTACTTC. The V call is TRBV6-5, the J call TRBJ2-7; possible D gene TRBD2, 6 bases. Looked up from germline, CDR1 is MNHEY and CDR2 is SVGAGI. This CDR3 spans 16 amino acids. Trimming stripped 2 bases from V and 0 bases from J, with 14 bases between.

This chain uses TRBV5-8 with TRBJ1-2; 9 bases agree with TRBD1. V lost 8 bases, J lost 6 bases, and 5 bases stayed unmatched. This CDR3 contains 12 residues. Germline values: CDR1 SGHTS, CDR2 YDEGEE. CDR3 residues: CARPDRGNGYTF. As DNA, the CDR3 is TGTGCCAGGCCGGACAGGGGCAATGGCTACACCTTC.

This clone occurred once. The V and J genes are TRBV5-3 and TRBJ1-2, with D possibly matching TRBD1 (6 bases). TRBV5-3 is an open reading frame, and its role is uncertain. Between the trimmed V and J ends, which lost 4 bases and 1 base, there was a span of 11 bases. The CDR3 consists of 14 residues. The CDR3 loop is CARSLGGLNYGYTF. The CDR3 nucleotides read TGTGCCAGAAGCCTGGGGGGGCTTAACTATGGCTACACCTTC.